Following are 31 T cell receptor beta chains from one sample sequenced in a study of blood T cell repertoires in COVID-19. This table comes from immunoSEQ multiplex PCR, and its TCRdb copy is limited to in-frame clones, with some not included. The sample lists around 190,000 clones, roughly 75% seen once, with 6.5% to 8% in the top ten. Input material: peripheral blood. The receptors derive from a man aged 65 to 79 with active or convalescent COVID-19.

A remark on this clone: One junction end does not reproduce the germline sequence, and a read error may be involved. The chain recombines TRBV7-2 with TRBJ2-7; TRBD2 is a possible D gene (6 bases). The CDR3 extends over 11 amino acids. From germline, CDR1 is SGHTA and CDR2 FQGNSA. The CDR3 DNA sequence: TGTGCCAGCAGCTTAGCAGGGACTCAGAACTTC. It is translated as CASSLAGTQNF.

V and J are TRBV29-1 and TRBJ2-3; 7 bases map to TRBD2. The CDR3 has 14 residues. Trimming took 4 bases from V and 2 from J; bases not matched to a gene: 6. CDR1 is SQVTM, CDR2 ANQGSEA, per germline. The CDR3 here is CSVVGGTLTDTQYF. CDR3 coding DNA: TGCAGCGTTGTCGGGGGGACGCTCACAGATACGCAGTATTTT.

CDR3 protein: CASNPGTGTTEQYF. CDR3 sequence (DNA): TGTGCCAGCAACCCCGGGACAGGGACCACCGAGCAGTACTTC. V is TRBV5-4 and J is TRBJ2-7, with 9 bases aligning to TRBD1. The CDR3 extends over 14 amino acids. Germline V gene lookup returns CDR1 SGHNT and CDR2 YYREEE (reference sequence). V dropped 6 bases and J dropped 6; count of bases not matched to a gene: 10.

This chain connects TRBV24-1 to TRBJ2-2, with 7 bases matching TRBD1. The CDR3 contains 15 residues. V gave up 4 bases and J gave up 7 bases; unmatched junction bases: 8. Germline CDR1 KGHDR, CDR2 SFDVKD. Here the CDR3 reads CATSDPGQADGELFF. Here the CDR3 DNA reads TGTGCCACCAGTGACCCAGGACAGGCTGACGGGGAGCTGTTTTTT.

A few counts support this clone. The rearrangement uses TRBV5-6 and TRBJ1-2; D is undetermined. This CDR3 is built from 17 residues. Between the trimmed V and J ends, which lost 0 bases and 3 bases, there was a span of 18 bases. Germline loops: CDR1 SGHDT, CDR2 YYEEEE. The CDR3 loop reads CASSLVTRKKWDYGYTF. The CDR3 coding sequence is TGTGCCAGCAGCTTGGTTACCAGGAAGAAATGGGACTATGGCTACACCTTC.

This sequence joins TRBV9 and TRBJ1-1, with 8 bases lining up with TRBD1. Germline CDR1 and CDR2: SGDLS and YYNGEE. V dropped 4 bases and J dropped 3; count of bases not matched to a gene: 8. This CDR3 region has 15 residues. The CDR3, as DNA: TGTGCCAGCAGCTTCACGACAGGGGCATACACTGAAGCTTTCTTT. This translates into CASSFTTGAYTEAFF.

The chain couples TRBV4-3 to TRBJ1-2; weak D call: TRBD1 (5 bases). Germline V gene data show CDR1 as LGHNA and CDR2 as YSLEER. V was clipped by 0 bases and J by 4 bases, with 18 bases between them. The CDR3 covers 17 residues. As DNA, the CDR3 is TGCGCCAGCAGCCAAGATTGGGTCAACAGGATAAGCTATGGCTACACCTTC. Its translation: CASSQDWVNRISYGYTF.

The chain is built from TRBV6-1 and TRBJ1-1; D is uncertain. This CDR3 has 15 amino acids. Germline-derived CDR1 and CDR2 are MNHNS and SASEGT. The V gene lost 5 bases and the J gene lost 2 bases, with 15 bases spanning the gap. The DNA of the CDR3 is TGTGCCAGCAGTACCGACCCGGGAGCCAACACTGAAGCTTTCTTT. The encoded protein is CASSTDPGANTEAFF.

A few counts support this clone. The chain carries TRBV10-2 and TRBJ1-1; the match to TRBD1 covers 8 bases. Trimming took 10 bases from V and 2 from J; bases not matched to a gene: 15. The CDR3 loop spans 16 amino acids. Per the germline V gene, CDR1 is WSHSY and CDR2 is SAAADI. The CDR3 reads CATRSRGRSLNTEAFF. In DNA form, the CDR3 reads TGCGCCACCAGGAGCAGGGGGCGAAGCCTAAACACTGAAGCTTTCTTT.

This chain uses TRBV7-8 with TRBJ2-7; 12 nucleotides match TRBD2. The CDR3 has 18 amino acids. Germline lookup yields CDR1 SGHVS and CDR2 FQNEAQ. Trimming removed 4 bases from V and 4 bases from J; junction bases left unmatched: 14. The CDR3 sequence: CASSYQSWVTSGGYEQYF. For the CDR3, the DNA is TGTGCCAGCAGCTACCAATCCTGGGTTACTAGCGGGGGGTACGAGCAGTACTTC.

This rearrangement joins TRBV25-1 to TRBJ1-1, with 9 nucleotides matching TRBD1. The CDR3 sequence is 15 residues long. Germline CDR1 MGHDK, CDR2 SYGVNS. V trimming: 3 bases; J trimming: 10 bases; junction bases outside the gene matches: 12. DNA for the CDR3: TGTGCCAGCAGTGAGACCCATACAGGGGGCCGTGGAGCTTTCTTT. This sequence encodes CASSETHTGGRGAFF. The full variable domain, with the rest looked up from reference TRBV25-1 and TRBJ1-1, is EADIYQTPRYLVIGTGKKITLECSQTMGHDKMYWYQQDPGMELHLIHYSYGVNSTEKGDLSSESTVSRIRTEHFPLTLESARPSHTSQYLCASSETHTGGRGAFFGQGTRLTVV.

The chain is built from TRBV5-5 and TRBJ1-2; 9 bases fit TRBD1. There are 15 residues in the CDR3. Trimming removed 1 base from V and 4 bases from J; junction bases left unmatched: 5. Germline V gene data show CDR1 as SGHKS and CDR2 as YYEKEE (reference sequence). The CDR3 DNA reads TGTGCCAGCAGCTTGTACAGGGGGCTTGGCTATGGCTACACCTTC. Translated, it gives CASSLYRGLGYGYTF.

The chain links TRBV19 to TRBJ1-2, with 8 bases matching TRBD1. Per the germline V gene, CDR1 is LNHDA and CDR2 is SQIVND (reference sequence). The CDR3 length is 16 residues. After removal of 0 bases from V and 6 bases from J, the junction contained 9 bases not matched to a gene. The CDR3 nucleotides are TGTGCCAGTAGTATAGATCGGTCCAGGGGGCTGCATGGCTACACCTTC. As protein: CASSIDRSRGLHGYTF.

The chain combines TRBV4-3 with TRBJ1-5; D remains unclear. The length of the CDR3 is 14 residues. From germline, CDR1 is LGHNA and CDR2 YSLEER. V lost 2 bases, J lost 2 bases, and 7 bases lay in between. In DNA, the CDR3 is TGCGCCAGCAGCCAAAGAACGGGCAATCAGCCCCAGCATTTT. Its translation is CASSQRTGNQPQHF.

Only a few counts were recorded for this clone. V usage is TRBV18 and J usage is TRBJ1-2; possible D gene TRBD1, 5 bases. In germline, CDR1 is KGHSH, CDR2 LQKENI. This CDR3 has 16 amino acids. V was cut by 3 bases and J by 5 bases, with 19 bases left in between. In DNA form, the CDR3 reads TGTGCCAGCTCACCGACGGCGGGACCGGAGGGTTATGGCTACACCTTC. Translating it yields CASSPTAGPEGYGYTF.

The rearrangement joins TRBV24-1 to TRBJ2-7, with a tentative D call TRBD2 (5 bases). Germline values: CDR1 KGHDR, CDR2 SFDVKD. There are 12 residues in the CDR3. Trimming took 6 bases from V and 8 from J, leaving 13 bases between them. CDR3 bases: TGTGCCACCAGTCCCACGACTATGAAGCAGTACTTC. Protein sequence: CATSPTTMKQYF.

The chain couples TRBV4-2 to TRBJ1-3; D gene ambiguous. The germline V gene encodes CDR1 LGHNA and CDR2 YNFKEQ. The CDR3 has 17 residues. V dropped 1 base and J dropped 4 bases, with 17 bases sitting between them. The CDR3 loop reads CASSQGGWGGIGNTIYF. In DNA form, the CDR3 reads TGTGCCAGCAGCCAAGGGGGATGGGGAGGAATCGGAAACACCATATATTTT.

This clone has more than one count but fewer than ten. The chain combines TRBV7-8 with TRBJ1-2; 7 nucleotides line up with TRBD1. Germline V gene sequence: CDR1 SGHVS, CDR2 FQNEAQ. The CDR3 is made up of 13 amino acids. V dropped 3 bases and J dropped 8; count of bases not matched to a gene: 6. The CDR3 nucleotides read TGTGCCAGCAGCTTGGACAGGTCGAAGGGCTACACCTTC. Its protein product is CASSLDRSKGYTF. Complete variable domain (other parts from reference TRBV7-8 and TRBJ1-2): GAGVSQSPRYKVAKRGQDVALRCDPISGHVSLFWYQQALGQGPEFLTYFQNEAQLDKSGLPSDRFFAERPEGSVSTLKIQRTQQEDSAVYLCASSLDRSKGYTFGSGTRLTVV.

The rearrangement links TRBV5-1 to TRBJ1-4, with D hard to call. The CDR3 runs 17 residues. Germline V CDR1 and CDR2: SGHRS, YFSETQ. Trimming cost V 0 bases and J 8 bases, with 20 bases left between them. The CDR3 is CASSLVQPRNEREKLFF. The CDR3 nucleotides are TGCGCCAGCAGCTTGGTTCAGCCGAGAAACGAGAGGGAAAAACTGTTTTTT.

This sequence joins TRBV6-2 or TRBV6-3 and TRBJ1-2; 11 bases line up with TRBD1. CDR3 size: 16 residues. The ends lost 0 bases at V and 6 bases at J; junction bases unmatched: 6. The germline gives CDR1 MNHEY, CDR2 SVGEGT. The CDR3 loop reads CASSYSPRTGGDGYTF. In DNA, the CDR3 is TGTGCCAGCAGTTACTCGCCGCGGACAGGGGGCGATGGCTACACCTTC.

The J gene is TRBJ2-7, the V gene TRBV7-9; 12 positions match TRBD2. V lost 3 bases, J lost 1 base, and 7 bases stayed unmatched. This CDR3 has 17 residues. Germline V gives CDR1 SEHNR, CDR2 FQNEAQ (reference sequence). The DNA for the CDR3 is TGTGCCAGCAGCTTTGGTTGGGGACTAGCGGGTTCCTACGAGCAGTACTTC. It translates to CASSFGWGLAGSYEQYF.

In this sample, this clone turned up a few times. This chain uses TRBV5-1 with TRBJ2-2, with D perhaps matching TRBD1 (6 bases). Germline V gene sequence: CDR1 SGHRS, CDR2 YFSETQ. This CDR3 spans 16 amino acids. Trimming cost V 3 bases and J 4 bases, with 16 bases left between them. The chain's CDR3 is CASSSRYRDLTGELFF. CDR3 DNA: TGCGCCAGCAGCTCGAGATACAGGGACCTCACCGGGGAGCTGTTTTTT. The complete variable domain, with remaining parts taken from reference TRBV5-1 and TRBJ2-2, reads KAGVTQTPRYLIKTRGQQVTLSCSPISGHRSVSWYQQTPGQGLQFLFEYFSETQRNKGNFPGRFSGRQFSNSRSEMNVSTLELGDSALYLCASSSRYRDLTGELFFGEGSRLTVL.

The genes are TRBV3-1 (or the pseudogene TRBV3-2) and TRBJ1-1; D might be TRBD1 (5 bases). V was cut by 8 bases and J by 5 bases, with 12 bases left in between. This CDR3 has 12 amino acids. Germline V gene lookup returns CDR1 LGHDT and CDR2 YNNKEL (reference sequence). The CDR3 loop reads CASGRGFTEAFF. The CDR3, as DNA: TGTGCCAGCGGACGGGGGTTTACTGAAGCTTTCTTT.

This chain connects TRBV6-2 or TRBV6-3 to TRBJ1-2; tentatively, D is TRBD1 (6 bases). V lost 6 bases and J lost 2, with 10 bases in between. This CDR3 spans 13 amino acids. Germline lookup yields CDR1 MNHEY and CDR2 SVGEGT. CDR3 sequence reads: CASSQGGNYGYTF. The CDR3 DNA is TGTGCCAGCAGCCAAGGGGGAAACTATGGCTACACCTTC.

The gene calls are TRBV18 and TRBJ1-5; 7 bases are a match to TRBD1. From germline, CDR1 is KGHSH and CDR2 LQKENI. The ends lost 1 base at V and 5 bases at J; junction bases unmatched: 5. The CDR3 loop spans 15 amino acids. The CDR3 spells CASSPQGARDQPQHF. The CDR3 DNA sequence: TGTGCCAGCTCACCACAGGGGGCGCGTGATCAGCCCCAGCATTTT. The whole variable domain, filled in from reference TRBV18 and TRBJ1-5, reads NAGVMQNPRHLVRRRGQEARLRCSPMKGHSHVYWYRQLPEEGLKFMVYLQKENIIDESGMPKERFSAEFPKEGPSILRIQQVVRGDSAAYFCASSPQGARDQPQHFGDGTRLSIL.

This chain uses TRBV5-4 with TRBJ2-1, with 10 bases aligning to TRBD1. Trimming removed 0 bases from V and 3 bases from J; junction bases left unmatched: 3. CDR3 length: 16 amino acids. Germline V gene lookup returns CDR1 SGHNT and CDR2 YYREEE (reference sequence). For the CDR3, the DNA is TGTGCCAGCAGCTTGGGGAGGACAGGGGGCTACAATGAGCAGTTCTTC. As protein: CASSLGRTGGYNEQFF.

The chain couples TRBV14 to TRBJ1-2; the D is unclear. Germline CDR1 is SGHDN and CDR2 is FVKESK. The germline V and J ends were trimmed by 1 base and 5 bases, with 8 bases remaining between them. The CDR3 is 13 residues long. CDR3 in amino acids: CASSQGSSYGYTF. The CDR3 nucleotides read TGTGCCAGCAGCCAAGGGTCCAGTTATGGCTACACCTTC.

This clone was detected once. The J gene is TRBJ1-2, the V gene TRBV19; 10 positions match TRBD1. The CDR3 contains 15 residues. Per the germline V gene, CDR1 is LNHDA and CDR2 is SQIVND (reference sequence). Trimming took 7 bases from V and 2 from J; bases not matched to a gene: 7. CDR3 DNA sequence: TGTGCCAGTAACCTGGGACAGGGGTTAAACTATGGCTACACCTTC. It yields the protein CASNLGQGLNYGYTF.

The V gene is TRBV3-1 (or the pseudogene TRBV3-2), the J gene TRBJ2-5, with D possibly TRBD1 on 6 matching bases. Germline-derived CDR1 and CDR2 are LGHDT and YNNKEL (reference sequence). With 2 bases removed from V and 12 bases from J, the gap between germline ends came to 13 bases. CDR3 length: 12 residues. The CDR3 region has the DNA TGTGCCAGCAGCCAAAGTTGGGACAACGAGTACTTC. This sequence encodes CASSQSWDNEYF.

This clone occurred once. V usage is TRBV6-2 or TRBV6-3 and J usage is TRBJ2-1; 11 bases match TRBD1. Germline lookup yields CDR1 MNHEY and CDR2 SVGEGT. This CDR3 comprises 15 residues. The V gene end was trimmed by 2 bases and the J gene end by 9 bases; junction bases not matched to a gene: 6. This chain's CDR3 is CASSYTDRGLGEQFF. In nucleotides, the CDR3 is TGTGCCAGCAGTTACACGGACAGGGGGCTGGGTGAGCAGTTCTTC.

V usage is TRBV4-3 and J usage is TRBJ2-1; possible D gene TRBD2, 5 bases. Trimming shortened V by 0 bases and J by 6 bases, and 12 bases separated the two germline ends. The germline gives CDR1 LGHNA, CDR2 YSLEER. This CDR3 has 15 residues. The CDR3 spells CASSQDPNGGNEQFF. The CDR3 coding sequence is TGCGCCAGCAGCCAAGATCCTAACGGAGGCAATGAGCAGTTCTTC.